Listed below are T cell receptor beta chains from one sample, sequenced in a study of cytomegalovirus exposure and HLA in healthy donors. Clones were read by immunoSEQ multiplex PCR, and TCRdb kept only the in-frame ones, dropping some. The sample includes more than 100,000 clones, around 82% of them seen just once. Sequenced: PBMCs. These receptors were taken from a woman under 30 in good health and CMV-seropositive. CDR3s include the opening cysteine and the closing phenylalanine or tryptophan. A D gene is named only where the DNA matches it firmly. The listing skips clone size in some rows; elsewhere it reads once, few, many or a size class.

d_call j_call v_call clone_size cdr3_nt cdr3_aa
TRBD1 TRBJ2-7 TRBV7-9 . TGTGCCAGCAGCCGTTCCGGGACAGACTACGAGCAGTACTTC CASSRSGTDYEQYF
. TRBJ1-2 TRBV7-6 . TGTGCCAGCAGCTCAGATCTCCAGGGTGGAGCATATGGCTACACCTTC CASSSDLQGGAYGYTF
. TRBJ2-7 TRBV5-1 . TGCGCCAGCAGCCCTCAAGGAGGACCGGAGGTCGAGCAGTACTTC CASSPQGGPEVEQYF
. TRBJ2-2 TRBV29-1 . TGCAGCGTTGAGGGGCAGGGGAAGCTCGGGGAGCTGTTTTTT CSVEGQGKLGELFF
. TRBJ1-3 TRBV25-1 . TGTGCCAGCAGTGAATATATGCGAGGAAACACCATATATTTT CASSEYMRGNTIYF
. TRBJ1-2 TRBV4-3 . TGCGCCAGCAGCCAACGCGGTTTCTATGGCTACACCTTC CASSQRGFYGYTF
TRBD2 TRBJ2-1 TRBV28 once TGTGCCAGCAGCGAGACTAGCGGGAGGGCTGATGGTGGCGGGTGGTTCTTC CASSETSGRADGGGWFF
. TRBJ2-7 TRBV18 . TGTGCCAGCTCACCGATCGCGTTCCGCTCCTACGAGCAGTACTTC CASSPIAFRSYEQYF
. TRBJ1-3 TRBV6-5 few TGTGCTTCTGCCAGGGTTTCTGGAAACACCATATATTTT CASARVSGNTIYF
TRBD1 TRBJ1-3 TRBV13 medium-sized TGTGCCAGCAGCAACGGGACAGGGTACAGAAACACCATATATTTT CASSNGTGYRNTIYF
. TRBJ1-1 TRBV6-5 . TGTGCCAGCAGTTATTTCGGTCGATCGATGAACACTGAAGCTTTCTTT CASSYFGRSMNTEAFF
. TRBJ2-7 TRBV5-1 once TGCGCCAGCAGCTCAACAGGGATACCGGACGAGCAGTACTTC CASSSTGIPDEQYF
. TRBJ2-7 TRBV7-9 . TGTGCCAGCAGCACCCCCGGGACATGGGAATACGAGCAGTACTTC CASSTPGTWEYEQYF
TRBD1 TRBJ1-5 TRBV2 . TGTGCCACTGACAGGGGAGATAGCAATCAGCCCCAGCATTTT CATDRGDSNQPQHF
TRBD1 TRBJ2-7 TRBV5-1 few TGCGCCAGCAGCCAAGCAGGGACAGGGAAACTATACGAGCAGTACTTC CASSQAGTGKLYEQYF
. TRBJ2-2 TRBV19 . TGTGCCAGTAGTATATGGTCTACGGCCGGGGAGCTGTTTTTT CASSIWSTAGELFF
. TRBJ1-5 TRBV2 . TGTGCCAGCAGTGCCCGGTCTGGTCAGCCCCAGCATTTT CASSARSGQPQHF
. TRBJ2-1 TRBV4-3 once TGCGCCAGCAGCCCCAGTGGTGGGAGCACCCATGAGCAGTTCTTC CASSPSGGSTHEQFF
. TRBJ2-7 TRBV6-5 . TGTGCCAGCAGTTCAGCCGGGCGGACATACGAGCAGTACTTC CASSSAGRTYEQYF